This T cell receptor (beta chain) came from a study of T cell responses to AZD1222 COVID-19 vaccine. The CDR3 is 14 residues long. V was cut by 9 bases and J by 2 bases, with 14 bases left in between. Germline assignment: CDR1 KGHDR and CDR2 SFDVKD. TCRdb's table, derived via immunoSEQ multiplex PCR, lists solely in-frame clones and lacks some. The data contain around 270,000 clones, roughly 93% of them singletons. Study results and caveats: Repertoire sampling was restricted to post-peak T cell response timepoints. The donor cohort was predominantly white British with a female majority, and clonal diversity may have been underestimated. Baseline testing showed seropositivity in only six AZD1222 recipients. Mapped onto spike, vaccine-associated CD4 TCRs spanned it and were dominant at 160-218 and 743-854.

In regard to this clone: The antigen is unknown.

The V and J genes are TRBV24-1 and TRBJ2-3; tentative D call: TRBD1 (5 bases). The sample here was peripheral blood, taken 28 days after the second AZD1222 dose. The receptor's source is an adult who received the AZD1222 COVID-19 vaccine. The CDR3 DNA sequence: TGTGCCACCGGGGCAGATATCAACACAGATACGCAGTATTTT. It yields the protein CATGADINTDTQYF.